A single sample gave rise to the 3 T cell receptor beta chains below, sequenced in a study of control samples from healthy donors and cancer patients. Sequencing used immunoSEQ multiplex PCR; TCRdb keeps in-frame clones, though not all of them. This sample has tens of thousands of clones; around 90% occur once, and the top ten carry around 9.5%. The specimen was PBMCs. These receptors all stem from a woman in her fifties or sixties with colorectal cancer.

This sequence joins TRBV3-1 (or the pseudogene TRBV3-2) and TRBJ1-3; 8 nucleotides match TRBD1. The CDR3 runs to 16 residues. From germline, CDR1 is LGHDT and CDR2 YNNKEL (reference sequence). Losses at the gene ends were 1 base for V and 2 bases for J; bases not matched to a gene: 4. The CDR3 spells CASSQGSTGAGNTIYF. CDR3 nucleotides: TGTGCCAGCAGCCAAGGATCGACAGGGGCTGGAAACACCATATATTTT.

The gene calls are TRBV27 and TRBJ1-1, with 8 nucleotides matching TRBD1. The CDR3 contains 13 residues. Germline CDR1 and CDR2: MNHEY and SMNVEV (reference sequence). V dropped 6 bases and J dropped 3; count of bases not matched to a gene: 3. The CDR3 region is CASRDREDTEAFF. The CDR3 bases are TGTGCCAGCAGGGACAGGGAAGACACTGAAGCTTTCTTT.

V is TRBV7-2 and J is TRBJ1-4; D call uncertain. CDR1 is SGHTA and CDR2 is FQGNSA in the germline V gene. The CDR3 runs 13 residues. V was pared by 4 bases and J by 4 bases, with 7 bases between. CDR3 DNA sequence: TGTGCCAGCAGCTACTCAAATAATGAAAAACTGTTTTTT. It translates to CASSYSNNEKLFF.